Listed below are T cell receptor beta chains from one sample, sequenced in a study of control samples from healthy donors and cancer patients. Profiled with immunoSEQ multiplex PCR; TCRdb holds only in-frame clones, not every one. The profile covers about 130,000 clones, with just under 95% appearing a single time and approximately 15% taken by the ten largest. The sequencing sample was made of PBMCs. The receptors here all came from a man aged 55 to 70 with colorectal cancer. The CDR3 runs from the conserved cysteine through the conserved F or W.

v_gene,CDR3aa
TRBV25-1,CASSVGQASYEQYF
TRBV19,CASSPQTGMNTEAFF
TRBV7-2,CASSWTTTNTDTQYF
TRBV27,CASSLFGGARTEAFF
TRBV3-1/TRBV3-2,CASSQVGEQYF
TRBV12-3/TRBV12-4,CASGLPTEAFF
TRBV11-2,CASSFGNSGNTIYF
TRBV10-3,CAISLSSGGSGNTIYF
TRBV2,CASSEEAESPLHF
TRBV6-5,CASSYADRFYGYTF
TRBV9,CASSVGEGVKNYGYTF
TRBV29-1,CSVERTGVGGNTIYF
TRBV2,CASTRDSSYNEQFF
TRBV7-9,CASSLRGTGYEQYF
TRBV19,CASRRDRNYGYTF
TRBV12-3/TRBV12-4,CASRGTANTEAFF
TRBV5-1,CASTLLAGGVADTQYF
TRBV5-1,CASSWSKTGTGGGYEQYF
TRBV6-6,CASSITANTGELFF
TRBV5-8,CASSSRVLGNQPQHF
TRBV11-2,CASRPVSTYGYTF
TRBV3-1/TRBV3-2,CASSQDAHFYEQYF
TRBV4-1,CASSQERVRGGPYNEQFF
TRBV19,CASSKEIAGASYEQYF
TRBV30,CAWSGAQAYNSPLHF
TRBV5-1,CASSLARVGNTEAFF
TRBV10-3,CAISAPRGPGGGNTIYF
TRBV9,CASSSRTDTQYF
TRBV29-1,CSVIEGIYTF
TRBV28,CASSLGGGHSYEQYF
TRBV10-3,CATTYERLQETQYF
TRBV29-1,CSVEKRGGGEKLFF
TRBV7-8,CASSLYLGEAETQYF
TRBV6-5,CASRAGTGPYEQYF
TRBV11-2,CASSLGLAGTAQYF
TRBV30,CAWSRGSTNEKLFF
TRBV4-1,CASSQIPANYGYTF
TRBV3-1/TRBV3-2,CASSQDQGGSYNEQFF
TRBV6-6,CASNESPEAFF
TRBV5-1,CASSLEGNEQFF
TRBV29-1,CSASGTGGRNYGYTF
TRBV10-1,CASSESVRSEVDAEAFF
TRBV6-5,CASSTKQVNYGYTF